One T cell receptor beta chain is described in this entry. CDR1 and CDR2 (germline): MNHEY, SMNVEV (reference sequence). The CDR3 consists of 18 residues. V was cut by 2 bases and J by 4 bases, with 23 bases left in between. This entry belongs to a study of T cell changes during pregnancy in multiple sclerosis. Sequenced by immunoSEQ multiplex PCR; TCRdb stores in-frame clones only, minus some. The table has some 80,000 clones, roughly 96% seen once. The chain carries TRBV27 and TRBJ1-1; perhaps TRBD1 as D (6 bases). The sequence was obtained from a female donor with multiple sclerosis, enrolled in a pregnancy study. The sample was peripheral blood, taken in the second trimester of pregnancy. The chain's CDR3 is CASSLKGPKGVQPTEAFF. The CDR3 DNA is TGTGCCAGCAGTTTAAAAGGGCCCAAGGGGGTCCAGCCCACTGAAGCTTTCTTT.